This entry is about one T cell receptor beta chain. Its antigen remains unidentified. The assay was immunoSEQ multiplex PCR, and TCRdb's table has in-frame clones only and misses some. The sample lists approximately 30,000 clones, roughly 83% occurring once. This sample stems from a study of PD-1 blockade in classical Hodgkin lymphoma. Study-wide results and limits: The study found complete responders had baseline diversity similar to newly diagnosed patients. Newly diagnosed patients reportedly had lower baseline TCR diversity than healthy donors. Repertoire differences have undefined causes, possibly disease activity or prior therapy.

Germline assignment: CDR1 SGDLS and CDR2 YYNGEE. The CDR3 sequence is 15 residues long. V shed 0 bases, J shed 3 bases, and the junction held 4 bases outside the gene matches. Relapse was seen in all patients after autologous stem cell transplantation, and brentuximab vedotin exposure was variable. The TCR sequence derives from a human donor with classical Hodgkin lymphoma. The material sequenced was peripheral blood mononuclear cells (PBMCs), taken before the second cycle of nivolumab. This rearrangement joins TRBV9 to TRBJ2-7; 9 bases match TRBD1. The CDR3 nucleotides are TGTGCCAGCAGCGTAGGAACGGGACAGGGCTACGAGCAGTACTTC. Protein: CASSVGTGQGYEQYF. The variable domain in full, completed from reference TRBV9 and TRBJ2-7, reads DSGVTQTPKHLITATGQRVTLRCSPRSGDLSVYWYQQSLDQGLQFLIQYYNGEERAKGNILERFSAQQFPDLHSELNLSSLELGDSALYFCASSVGTGQGYEQYFGPGTRLTVT.